The clone carrying this TCR beta chain appeared once. The junction and the germline gene differ at one end; a read error may be behind it. This entry comes from a study of T-cell reconstitution after alpha-beta-depleted transplantation in children. CDR1 is MNHEY and CDR2 is SVGAGI in the germline V gene. This CDR3 is 16 amino acids long. Unique molecular identifiers were built into the TCRbeta library. TCRdb re-called the PCR reads through MiXCR, storing one row per CDR3 protein. The table records around 440,000 distinct CDR3 sequences, roughly 15% of them present only once. The chain employs TRBV6-5 and TRBJ2-7, with 7 bases matching TRBD1. Sample: PBMCs, mostly from graft donor cells, taken 360 days after TCRalphabeta/CD19-depleted stem cell transplant. The origin of this receptor is a boy younger than two who had a stem cell transplant for Wiskott-Aldrich syndrome, so the T cells may come from the graft donor. This chain's CDR3 is CASRYSVGQVSYEQYF. The CDR3 DNA follows: TGTGCCAGCAGATACTCGGTTGGACAGGTGTCCTACGAGCAGTACTTC.